Listed below are T cell receptor beta chains from one sample, sequenced in a study of blood T cell repertoires in COVID-19. The method was immunoSEQ multiplex PCR; TCRdb's version includes in-frame clones alone and lacks a portion of them. The sample lists roughly 160,000 clones; 70% to 90% were seen once. Sequenced input: peripheral blood. These receptor sequences come from a man aged 60 to 69 with acute or convalescent COVID-19. CDR3s include the opening cysteine and the closing phenylalanine or tryptophan. The D gene is left open where the match is weak. Some rows have no size entry. The others give once, few or many, or a class for an expanded clone.

TRBJ1-1 NA NA TRBV1 CTSSQVGRLNTEAFF TGCACCAGCAGCCAAGTGGGCAGGCTGAACACTGAAGCTTTCTTT
TRBJ2-7 few TRBD1 TRBV5-1 CASSLGTGSNYEQYF TGCGCCAGCAGCCTCGGGACAGGGTCTAACTACGAGCAGTACTTC
TRBJ2-3 NA TRBD2 TRBV5-1 CASSLLAGATDTQYF TGCGCCAGCAGCTTACTAGCGGGAGCAACAGATACGCAGTATTTT
TRBJ2-2 NA TRBD1 TRBV7-3 CASSLRGGATGELFF TGTGCCAGCAGCTTGAGAGGGGGCGCGACCGGGGAGCTGTTTTTT
TRBJ2-1 NA TRBD2 TRBV5-1 CASSLGTSGRSYNEQFF TGCGCCAGCAGCTTGGGGACTAGCGGGAGATCCTACAATGAGCAGTTCTTC
TRBJ1-6 NA TRBD1 TRBV30 CAWTVRDRGGSPLHF TGTGCCTGGACCGTACGGGACAGGGGTGGTTCACCCCTCCACTTT
TRBJ1-1 once TRBD1 TRBV19 CASSMLDRDTEAFF TGTGCCAGTAGTATGCTTGACAGGGACACTGAAGCTTTCTTT
TRBJ2-5 NA TRBD2 TRBV14 CASSPLSGRETQYF TGTGCCAGCAGCCCCCTTAGCGGGAGAGAGACCCAGTACTTC
TRBJ2-3 NA NA TRBV29-1 CSVERVPTDTQYF TGCAGCGTGGAGCGGGTCCCCACAGATACGCAGTATTTT
TRBJ1-5 once NA TRBV6-1 CASSEISGSGNQPQHF TGTGCCAGCAGTGAAATAAGCGGCAGCGGCAATCAGCCCCAGCATTTT
TRBJ2-1 NA NA TRBV24-1 CATSEAQRGQFF TGTGCCACCAGCGAGGCACAAAGGGGGCAGTTCTTC
TRBJ1-5 once NA TRBV30 CAWRGTNSNQPQHF TGTGCCTGGAGGGGGACAAATAGCAATCAGCCCCAGCATTTT
TRBJ2-2 NA NA TRBV5-1 CASSSRAGYTGELFF TGCGCCAGCAGTTCGAGGGCGGGTTACACCGGGGAGCTGTTTTTT
TRBJ2-7 NA NA TRBV10-3 CAISESQASGLYF TGTGCCATCAGTGAGTCGCAGGCCTCCGGCCTGTACTTC
TRBJ2-3 NA NA TRBV3-1/TRBV3-2 CASSQGLRGGTDTQYF TGTGCCAGCAGCCAAGGACTCAGGGGCGGCACAGATACGCAGTATTTT
TRBJ2-7 few TRBD2 TRBV15 CATSRGSGGTYEQYF TGTGCCACCAGCAGAGGCTCGGGAGGCACCTACGAGCAGTACTTC
TRBJ1-4 NA NA TRBV28 CASSWGAGVEKLFF TGTGCCAGCAGTTGGGGAGCAGGGGTTGAAAAACTGTTTTTT
TRBJ2-1 NA NA TRBV18 CASSPRETGMNEQFF TGTGCCAGCTCACCTCGGGAGACTGGGATGAATGAGCAGTTCTTC
TRBJ2-7 NA NA TRBV7-2 CASSWMAGQTSYEQYF TGTGCCAGCAGCTGGATGGCGGGGCAAACATCCTACGAGCAGTACTTC
TRBJ1-5 NA NA TRBV19 CASTRGGYSNQPQHF TGTGCCAGTACCCGAGGGGGTTATAGCAATCAGCCCCAGCATTTT
TRBJ1-1 once TRBD1 TRBV18 CASSPESGGTEAFF TGTGCCAGCTCACCCGAATCAGGGGGCACTGAAGCTTTCTTT
TRBJ2-3 NA NA TRBV6-1 CASSEAPWGGPTDTQYF TGTGCCAGCAGTGAAGCCCCGTGGGGGGGGCCCACAGATACGCAGTATTTT
TRBJ1-2 NA NA TRBV5-4 CASSLGQGMSGYTF TGTGCCAGCAGCTTGGGGCAGGGGATGAGCGGCTACACCTTC
TRBJ2-7 NA NA TRBV28 CASRASVEQYF TGTGCCAGCAGAGCTAGCGTCGAGCAGTACTTC
TRBJ1-4 NA NA TRBV30 CAWTGSSSEKLFF TGTGCCTGGACAGGGTCGAGTAGTGAAAAACTGTTTTTT